The 10 T cell receptor beta chains reported below all come from one sample, sequenced in a study of Ad26.COV2.S vaccination and SARS-CoV-2 variants. The treatment here: some 20 received Ad26.COV2.S at low or high dose, single or two shots; about 5 received placebo; per-sample allocation not given. Day 63 after the first vaccine or placebo injection was the time point for sampling. The table came from immunoSEQ multiplex PCR; TCRdb's copy has only in-frame clones and leaves some out. The data contain about 400,000 clones, 88% of them singletons. Sample: peripheral blood, taken in a trial of Ad26.COV2.S vaccine versus placebo. The receptor set was obtained from a person between 18 and 65 years old who received the Ad26.COV2.S COVID-19 vaccine or a placebo.

The chain recombines TRBV11-2 with TRBJ2-7, with 9 bases matching TRBD2. Trimming took 4 bases from V and 2 from J; bases not matched to a gene: 3. The CDR3 covers 14 residues. Germline-derived CDR1 and CDR2 are SGHAT and FQNNGV. This CDR3 is CASSSRTSAYEQYF. The CDR3 nucleotides read TGTGCCAGCAGCTCCCGGACTAGCGCCTACGAGCAGTACTTC.

This chain uses TRBV6-5 with TRBJ1-6, with D possibly TRBD1 on 5 matching bases. This CDR3 spans 15 amino acids. V lost 7 bases and J 7 bases, leaving 17 bases between the germline ends. Germline CDR1 MNHEY, CDR2 SVGAGI. The CDR3 bases are TGTGCCAGCAAAACCGAGGCAGGGATGAATTCACCCCTCCACTTT. Residues: CASKTEAGMNSPLHF.

The chain employs TRBV12-3 or TRBV12-4 and TRBJ2-5; D call uncertain. V lost 6 bases, J lost 4 bases, and 6 bases lay in between. The CDR3 has 11 amino acids. As DNA, the CDR3 is TGTGCCAGCAGACAGCGAGAGACCCAGTACTTC. As protein: CASRQRETQYF.

This chain links TRBV11-3 with TRBJ2-2; tentatively, D is TRBD2 (7 bases). Germline CDR1 SGHNT, CDR2 YENEEA. Deletions cut 4 bases from V and 7 bases from J, with 19 bases between. The CDR3 runs 16 residues. The chain's CDR3 is CASSSSRGAANGELFF. The CDR3 DNA follows: TGTGCCAGCAGCTCGTCCCGGGGGGCGGCTAACGGGGAGCTGTTTTTT.

For the CDR3, the DNA is TGTGCCAGCTCATCGGGGGCACCTGCAACTAATGAAAAACTGTTTTTT. Protein sequence: CASSSGAPATNEKLFF. The V and J genes are TRBV18 and TRBJ1-4; D might be TRBD1 (6 bases). Germline V lookup: CDR1 KGHSH, CDR2 LQKENI. The V and J ends lost 5 bases and 0 bases respectively, with 13 bases between them. This CDR3 contains 16 residues.

The chain uses TRBV7-9 and TRBJ1-1; 9 nucleotides align to TRBD1. Trimming at V came to 11 bases and at J to 4 bases, leaving 5 bases not matched to a gene. The CDR3 contains 12 residues. The germline gives CDR1 SEHNR, CDR2 FQNEAQ (reference sequence). The DNA for the CDR3 is TGTGCCTCGGGACAGGGCCTCACTGAAGCTTTCTTT. Amino acid sequence: CASGQGLTEAFF. Supplemented by reference TRBV7-9 and TRBJ1-1, the full variable domain reads DTGVSQNPRHKITKRGQNVTFRCDPISEHNRLYWYRQTLGQGPEFLTYFQNEAQLEKSRLLSDRFSAERPKGSFSTLEIQRTEQGDSAMYLCASGQGLTEAFFGQGTRLTVV.

This chain uses TRBV4-3 with TRBJ2-7, with TRBD2 matching 8 bases. The CDR3 is made up of 15 amino acids. The V gene's germline CDR1 is LGHNA and CDR2 YSLEER. Germline trimming cut 2 bases from V and 7 bases from J; bases unmatched to any gene: 10. As DNA, the CDR3 is TGCGCCAGCAGCCAATTCGGGAGGGGGATTCGGGAGCAGTACTTC. It is translated as CASSQFGRGIREQYF.

The rearrangement uses TRBV5-1 and TRBJ1-1; a weak D match, TRBD1 (5 bases). The CDR3 extends over 15 amino acids. Between the trimmed V and J ends, which lost 4 bases and 8 bases, there was a span of 21 bases. Germline V gene data show CDR1 as SGHRS and CDR2 as YFSETQ. The CDR3 loop reads CASSPDLDTRGEAFF. CDR3 coding DNA: TGCGCCAGCAGCCCAGATCTGGACACCCGCGGGGAAGCTTTCTTT.

The chain is built from TRBV6-1 and TRBJ1-4, with TRBD1 as a possible D gene (5 bases). The V gene's germline CDR1 is MNHNS and CDR2 SASEGT. V was shortened by 4 bases and J by 1 base, with 13 bases between the two germline ends. This CDR3 region has 16 residues. CDR3 DNA: TGTGCCAGCAGTGTGAATTCGGGGGTAACTAATGAAAAACTGTTTTTT. Translating it yields CASSVNSGVTNEKLFF.

The genes are TRBV4-1 and TRBJ2-1, with D perhaps TRBD2 (5 bases). The CDR3 has 12 residues. Germline V gives CDR1 MGHRA, CDR2 YSYEKL. The V and J ends lost 7 bases and 11 bases respectively, with 15 bases between them. The CDR3 sequence is CASTDPRGKQFF. CDR3 nucleotides: TGCGCCAGCACCGACCCACGGGGTAAGCAGTTCTTC.